Sequencing of this T cell receptor (beta chain) was carried out in a study of cytomegalovirus exposure and HLA in healthy donors. General study findings and limits: Further analysis, carried out later, found HLA-associated TCR beta chains more clonally expanded than equally common other chains. In all likelihood, a cluster of highly shared sequence variants was a sequencing artifact. One later analysis reportedly identified an Asian-associated ancestry cluster that showed fewer N-insertions than the roughly 600-donor mean.

The primer mix had 60 Vbeta and 13 Jbeta primers. Per the authors' pipeline: Roughly 81 million unique TCR beta chains, 10 million to 14 million shared, were counted in a later analysis. TCRdb's copy holds only in-frame clones and misses some; the assay was immunoSEQ multiplex PCR. That table supplies the V and J calls and clone size; D and trimming were determined from the DNA. Of some 110,000 clones listed, around 75% are singletons. The length of the CDR3 is 14 residues. Germline V gene lookup returns CDR1 SGHRS and CDR2 YFSETQ. V was clipped by 0 bases and J by 3 bases, with 9 bases between them. This clone turned up a few times. Its antigen is unidentified.

The TCR was taken from a man in his thirties or forties in good health and CMV-seropositive. This rearrangement joins TRBV5-1 to TRBJ2-5, with a weak D call TRBD2 (7 bases). The sample was PBMCs. Here the CDR3 reads CASSLGGGEETQYF. The CDR3 nucleotides are TGCGCCAGCAGCTTGGGAGGGGGGGAAGAGACCCAGTACTTC.